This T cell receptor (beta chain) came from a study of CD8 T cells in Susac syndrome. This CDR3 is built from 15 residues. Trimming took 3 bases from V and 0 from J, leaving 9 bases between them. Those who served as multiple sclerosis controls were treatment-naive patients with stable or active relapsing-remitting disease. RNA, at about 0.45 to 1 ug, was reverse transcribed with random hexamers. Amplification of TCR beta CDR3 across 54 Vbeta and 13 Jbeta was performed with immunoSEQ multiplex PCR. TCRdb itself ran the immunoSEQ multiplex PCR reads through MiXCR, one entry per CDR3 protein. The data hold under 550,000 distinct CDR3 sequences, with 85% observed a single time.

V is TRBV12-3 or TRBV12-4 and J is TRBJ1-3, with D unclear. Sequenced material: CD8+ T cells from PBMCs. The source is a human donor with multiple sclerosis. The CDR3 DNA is TGTGCCAGCAGTTTTCTTGCGTCCTCTGGAAACACCATATATTTT. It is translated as CASSFLASSGNTIYF.